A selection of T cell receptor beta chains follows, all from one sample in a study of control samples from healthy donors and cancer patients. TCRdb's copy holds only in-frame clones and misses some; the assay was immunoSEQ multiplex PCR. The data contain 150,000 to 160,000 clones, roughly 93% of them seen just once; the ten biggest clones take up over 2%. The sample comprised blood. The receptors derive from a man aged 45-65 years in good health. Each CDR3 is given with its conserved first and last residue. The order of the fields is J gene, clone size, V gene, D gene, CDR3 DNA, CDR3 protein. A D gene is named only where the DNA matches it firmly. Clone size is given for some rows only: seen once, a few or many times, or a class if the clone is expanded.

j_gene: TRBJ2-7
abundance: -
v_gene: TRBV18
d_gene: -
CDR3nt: TGTGCCAGCTCACCGACTGTCTACGAGCAGTACTTC
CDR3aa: CASSPTVYEQYF

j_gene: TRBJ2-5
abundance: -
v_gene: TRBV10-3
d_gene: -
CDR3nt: TGTGCCATCAGTGACGCAAATCAAGAAGGGGAGACCCAGTACTTC
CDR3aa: CAISDANQEGETQYF

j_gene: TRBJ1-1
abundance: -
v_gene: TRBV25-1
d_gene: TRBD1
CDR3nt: TGTGCCAGCAGACAGGGGGCGAGAACTGAAGCTTTCTTT
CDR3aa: CASRQGARTEAFF

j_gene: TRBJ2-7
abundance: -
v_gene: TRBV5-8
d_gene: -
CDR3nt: TGTGCCAGCAGCTTGGCAAACCTGCCCTACGAGCAGTACTTC
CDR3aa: CASSLANLPYEQYF

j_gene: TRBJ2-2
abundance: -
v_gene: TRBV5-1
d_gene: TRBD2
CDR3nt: TGCGCCAGCAGCTTCACTAGCGGAGGGCGCACCGGGGAGCTGTTTTTT
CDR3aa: CASSFTSGGRTGELFF

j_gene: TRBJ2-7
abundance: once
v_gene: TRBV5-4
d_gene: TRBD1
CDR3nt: TGTGCCAGCAGCCGGAGGGGGACAGGGACATGGGAGCAGTACTTC
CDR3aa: CASSRRGTGTWEQYF

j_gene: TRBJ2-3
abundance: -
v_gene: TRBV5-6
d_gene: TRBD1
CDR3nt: TGTGCCAGCAGCTCGCCGACAGGGATGCCAGATACGCAGTATTTT
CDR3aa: CASSSPTGMPDTQYF

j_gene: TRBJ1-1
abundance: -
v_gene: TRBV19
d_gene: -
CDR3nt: TGTGCAAGTAGGGGCAGGGGAGAGAACACTGAAGCTTTCTTT
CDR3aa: CASRGRGENTEAFF

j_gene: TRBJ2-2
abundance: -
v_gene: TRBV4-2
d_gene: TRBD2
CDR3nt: TGTGCCGTACTAGCGAGGGACACCGGGGAGCTGTTTTTT
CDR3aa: CAVLARDTGELFF

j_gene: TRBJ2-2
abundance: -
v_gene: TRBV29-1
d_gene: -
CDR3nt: TGCAGCGTTGATAACACCGGGGAGCTGTTTTTT
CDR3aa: CSVDNTGELFF

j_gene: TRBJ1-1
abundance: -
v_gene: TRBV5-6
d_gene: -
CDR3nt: TGTGCCAGCAGCCGAAGCGGGTTAATTTTTGTGAACACTGAAGCTTTCTTT
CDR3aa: CASSRSGLIFVNTEAFF

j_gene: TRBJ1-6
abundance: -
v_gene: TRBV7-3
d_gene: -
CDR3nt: TGTGCCAGCAGCCTAGTGGCTAGCTCCTATAATTCACCCCTCCACTTT
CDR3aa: CASSLVASSYNSPLHF

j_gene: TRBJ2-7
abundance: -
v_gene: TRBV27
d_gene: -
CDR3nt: TGTGCCAGCAGTTTTAATGTGGGGGGCAGGCGGGGAGAGCAGTACTTC
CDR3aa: CASSFNVGGRRGEQYF

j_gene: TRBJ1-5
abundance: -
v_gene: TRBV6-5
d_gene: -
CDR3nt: TGTGCCAGCAGTTCGCGACAGGGCAATCAGCCCCAGCATTTT
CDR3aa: CASSSRQGNQPQHF

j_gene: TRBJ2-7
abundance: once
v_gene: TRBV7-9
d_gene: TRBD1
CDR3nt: TGTGCCAGCAGTCAGGGGGACAAAGGGGTGTTATTC
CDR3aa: CASSQGDKGVLF

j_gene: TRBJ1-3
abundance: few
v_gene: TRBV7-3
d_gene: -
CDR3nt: TGTGCCAGCAGCTTATCGCCAGGATCTGGAAACACCATATATTTT
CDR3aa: CASSLSPGSGNTIYF

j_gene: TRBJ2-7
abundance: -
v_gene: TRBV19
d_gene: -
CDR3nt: TGTGCCAGTAGTAAGGGGGATACTACGATAGAGCAGTACTTC
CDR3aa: CASSKGDTTIEQYF

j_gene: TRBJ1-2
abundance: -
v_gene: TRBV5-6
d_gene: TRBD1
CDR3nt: TGTGCCAGCAGCCTGGAACAGGGGGGACTGAACTATGGCTACACCTTC
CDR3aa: CASSLEQGGLNYGYTF

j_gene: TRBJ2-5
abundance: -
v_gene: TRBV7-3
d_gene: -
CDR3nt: TGTGCCAGCAGCTTCCAGGCGAGGGAGACCCAGTACTTC
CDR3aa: CASSFQARETQYF

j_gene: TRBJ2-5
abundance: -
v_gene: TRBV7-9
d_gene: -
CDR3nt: TGTGCCAGCAGCTTAGCAAGGAGTAGCCAACAAGAGACCCAGTACTTC
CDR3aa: CASSLARSSQQETQYF

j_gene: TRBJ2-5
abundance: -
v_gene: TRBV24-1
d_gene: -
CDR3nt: TGTGCCACCAGTGGCACGATACAAGAGACCCAGTACTTC
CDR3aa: CATSGTIQETQYF

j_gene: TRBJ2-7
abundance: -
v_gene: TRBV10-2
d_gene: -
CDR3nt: TGCGCCAGCAGTCAGGGGGGGGACTTCGAGCAGTACTTC
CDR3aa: CASSQGGDFEQYF

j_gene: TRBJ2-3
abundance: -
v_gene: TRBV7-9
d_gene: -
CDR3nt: TGTGCCAGCAGCCCTCGGTCAGATACGCAGTATTTT
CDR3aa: CASSPRSDTQYF

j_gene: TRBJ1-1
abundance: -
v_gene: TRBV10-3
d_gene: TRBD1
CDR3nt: TGTGCCATCAGTGAGTCCAACAGGGGATTGAACACTGAAGCTTTCTTT
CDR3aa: CAISESNRGLNTEAFF

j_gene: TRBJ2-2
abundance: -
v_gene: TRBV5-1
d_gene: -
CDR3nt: TGCGCCAGCAGCCTACAGCGCCCTGATACCGGGGAGCTGTTTTTT
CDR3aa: CASSLQRPDTGELFF

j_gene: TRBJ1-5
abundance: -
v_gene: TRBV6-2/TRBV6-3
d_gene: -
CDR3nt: TGTGCCAGCAGTTACGCACAGGCCCTGTTTTTAGGTCATTTT
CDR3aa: CASSYAQALFLGHF

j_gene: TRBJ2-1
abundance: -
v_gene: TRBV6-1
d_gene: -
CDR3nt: TGTGCCAGCAGTGAATACTCGTGGGGTGCCGATGAGCAGTTCTTC
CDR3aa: CASSEYSWGADEQFF

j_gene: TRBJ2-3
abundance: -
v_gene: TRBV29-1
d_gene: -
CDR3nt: TGCAGCGTTCAGACAGGACTCACAGATACGCAGTATTTT
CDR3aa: CSVQTGLTDTQYF

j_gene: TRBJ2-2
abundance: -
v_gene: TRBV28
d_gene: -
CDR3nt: TGTGCCAGCAGTTTTTCGTTGCCGAGCACCGGGGAGCTGTTTTTT
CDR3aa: CASSFSLPSTGELFF

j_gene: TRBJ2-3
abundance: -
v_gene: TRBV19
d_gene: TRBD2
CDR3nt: TGTGCCAGTAGGGGTGGGCTAGCGGCCACCGGGGGTACGCAGTATTTT
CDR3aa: CASRGGLAATGGTQYF

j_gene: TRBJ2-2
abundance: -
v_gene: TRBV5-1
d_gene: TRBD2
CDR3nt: TGCGCCAGCAGCTTGGTTGCGGGAGATGTCGGGGAGCTGTTTTTT
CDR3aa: CASSLVAGDVGELFF

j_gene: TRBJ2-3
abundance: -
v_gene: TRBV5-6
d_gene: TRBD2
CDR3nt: TGTGCCAGCAGCCGACTAGCGGGAGGGCCTTACCGGACAGATACGCAGTATTTT
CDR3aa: CASSRLAGGPYRTDTQYF

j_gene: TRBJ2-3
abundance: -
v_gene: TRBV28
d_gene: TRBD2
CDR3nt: TGTGCCAGCAGTCCCTGGACTAGCGGGAGGGCCATAGATACGCAGTATTTT
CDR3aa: CASSPWTSGRAIDTQYF

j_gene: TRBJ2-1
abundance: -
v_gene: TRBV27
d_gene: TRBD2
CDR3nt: TGTGCCAGCAGTTTGTGGGAGGGTTTGCTCAATGAGCAGTTCTTC
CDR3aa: CASSLWEGLLNEQFF

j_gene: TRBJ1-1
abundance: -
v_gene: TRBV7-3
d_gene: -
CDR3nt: TGTGCCAGCAGCTTAACCGGGAGGAACACTGAAGCTTTCTTT
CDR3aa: CASSLTGRNTEAFF

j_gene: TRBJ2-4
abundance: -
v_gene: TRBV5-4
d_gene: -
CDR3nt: TGTGCCAGCAGGCCGGATGGGGTTCCGAAAAACATTCAGTACTTC
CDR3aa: CASRPDGVPKNIQYF

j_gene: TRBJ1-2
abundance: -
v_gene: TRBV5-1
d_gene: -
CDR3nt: TGCGCCAGCAGCTTGGCACAATCATCTAACTATGGCTACACCTTC
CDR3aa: CASSLAQSSNYGYTF

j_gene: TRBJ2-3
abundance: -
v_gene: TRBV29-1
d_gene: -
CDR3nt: TGCAGCGTTGAAGAACCGGCGCTAGCGCCTACGCAGTATTTT
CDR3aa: CSVEEPALAPTQYF

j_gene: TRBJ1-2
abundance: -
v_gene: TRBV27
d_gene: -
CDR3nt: TGTGCCAGCAGCAAACAGGAGGGGGTCTATGGCTACACCTTC
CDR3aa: CASSKQEGVYGYTF

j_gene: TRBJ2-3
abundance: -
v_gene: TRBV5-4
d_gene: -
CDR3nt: TGTGCCAGCAGCCCGGGTTATGCGACAGATACGCAGTATTTT
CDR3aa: CASSPGYATDTQYF

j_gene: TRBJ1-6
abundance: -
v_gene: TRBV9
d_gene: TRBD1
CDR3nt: TGTGCCAGCAGCACGGGACAGGGATCCTATAATTCACCCCTCCACTTT
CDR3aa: CASSTGQGSYNSPLHF